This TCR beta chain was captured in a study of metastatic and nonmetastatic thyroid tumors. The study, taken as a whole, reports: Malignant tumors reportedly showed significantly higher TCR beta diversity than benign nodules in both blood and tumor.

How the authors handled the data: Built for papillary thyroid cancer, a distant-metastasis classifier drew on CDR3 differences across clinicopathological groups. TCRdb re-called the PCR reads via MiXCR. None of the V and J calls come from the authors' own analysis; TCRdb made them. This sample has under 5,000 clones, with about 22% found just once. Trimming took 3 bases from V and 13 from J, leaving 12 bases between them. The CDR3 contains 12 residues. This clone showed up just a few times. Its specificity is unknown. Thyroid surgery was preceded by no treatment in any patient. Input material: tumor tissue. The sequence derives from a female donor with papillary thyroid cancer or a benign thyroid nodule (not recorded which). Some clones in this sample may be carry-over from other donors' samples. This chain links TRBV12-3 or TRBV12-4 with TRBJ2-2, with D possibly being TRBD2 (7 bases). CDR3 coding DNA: TGTGCCAGCAGTTTCCCGGGGGGCGGGCTGTTTTTT. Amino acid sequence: CASSFPGGGLFF.